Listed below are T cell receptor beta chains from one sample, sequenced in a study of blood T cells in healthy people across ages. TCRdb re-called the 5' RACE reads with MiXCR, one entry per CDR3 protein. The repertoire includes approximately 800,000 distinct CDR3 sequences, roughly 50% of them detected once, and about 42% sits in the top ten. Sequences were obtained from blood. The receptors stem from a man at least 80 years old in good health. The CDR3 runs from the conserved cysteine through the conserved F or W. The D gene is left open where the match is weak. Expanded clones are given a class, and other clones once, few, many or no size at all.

CDR3: CASSPSLPDRGHGYTF
DNA: TGTGCCAGCTCACCTTCCTTACCTGACAGGGGGCATGGCTACACCTTC
D: TRBD1
J: TRBJ1-2
V: TRBV18
size: few

CDR3: CASSPRDRGVKTQYF
DNA: TGTGCCAGCAGCCCCCGGGACAGGGGGGTGAAGACCCAGTACTTC
D: TRBD1
J: TRBJ2-5
V: TRBV3-1
size: -

CDR3: CAWSVQGSPNQPQHF
DNA: TGTGCCTGGAGTGTACAAGGGTCTCCGAATCAGCCCCAGCATTTT
D: -
J: TRBJ1-5
V: TRBV30
size: -

CDR3: CASSLGTGTSGNTIYF
DNA: TGTGCCAGCAGTTTAGGGACAGGCACCTCTGGAAACACCATATATTTT
D: TRBD1
J: TRBJ1-3
V: TRBV28
size: few

CDR3: CASWAAVAYNEQFF
DNA: TGTGCCTCGTGGGCAGCGGTAGCCTACAATGAGCAGTTCTTC
D: -
J: TRBJ2-1
V: TRBV6-1
size: -

CDR3: CATSGPGQGDQETQYF
DNA: TGTGCCACCAGTGGGCCGGGACAGGGGGACCAAGAGACCCAGTACTTC
D: TRBD1
J: TRBJ2-5
V: TRBV24-1
size: -

CDR3: CSGARGAEQFF
DNA: TGCAGCGGTGCACGGGGGGCTGAGCAGTTCTTC
D: -
J: TRBJ2-1
V: TRBV29-1
size: -

CDR3: CASSLGAGGPGTDTQYF
DNA: TGTGCCAGCAGCTTAGGTGCGGGAGGGCCAGGTACAGATACGCAGTATTTT
D: TRBD2
J: TRBJ2-3
V: TRBV7-3
size: few

CDR3: CASGLVLGGQGQETQYF
DNA: TGTGCTAGTGGTTTGGTACTAGGGGGACAGGGGCAAGAGACCCAGTACTTC
D: TRBD1
J: TRBJ2-5
V: TRBV12-5
size: -

CDR3: CASSRGLWGQFF
DNA: TGTGCCAGCAGTCGAGGGTTGTGGGGGCAGTTCTTC
D: -
J: TRBJ2-1
V: TRBV2
size: -

CDR3: CASSSGTGPSGANALTF
DNA: TGCGCCAGCAGCTCCGGGACAGGGCCCTCTGGGGCCAACGCCCTGACTTTC
D: TRBD1
J: TRBJ2-6
V: TRBV5-1
size: -

CDR3: CASRLVNTEAFF
DNA: TGTGCCAGCCGCCTTGTGAACACTGAAGCTTTCTTT
D: -
J: TRBJ1-1
V: TRBV18
size: -

CDR3: CASSRTGWNEQFF
DNA: TGCGCCAGCAGCCGGACAGGGTGGAATGAGCAGTTCTTC
D: TRBD1
J: TRBJ2-1
V: TRBV4-1
size: -

CDR3: CSARDRGVAGELFF
DNA: TGCAGTGCTAGGGACAGGGGGGTTGCCGGGGAGCTGTTTTTT
D: TRBD1
J: TRBJ2-2
V: TRBV20-1
size: -

CDR3: CSARVGSNQLGEQYF
DNA: TGCAGTGCTAGAGTAGGGAGCAACCAGCTCGGTGAGCAGTACTTC
D: -
J: TRBJ2-7
V: TRBV20-1
size: -

CDR3: CASIRDTQYF
DNA: TGTGCCAGCATCCGTGATACGCAGTATTTT
D: -
J: TRBJ2-3
V: TRBV12-3/TRBV12-4
size: few

CDR3: CASSSGKGPAYEQYF
DNA: TGTGCCAGCAGCAGCGGGAAGGGGCCAGCCTACGAGCAGTACTTC
D: TRBD2
J: TRBJ2-7
V: TRBV2
size: few

CDR3: CASSLRHLAGNQETQYF
DNA: TGTGCCAGCAGTCTCCGCCACCTAGCGGGAAATCAAGAGACCCAGTACTTC
D: TRBD2
J: TRBJ2-5
V: TRBV7-2
size: -